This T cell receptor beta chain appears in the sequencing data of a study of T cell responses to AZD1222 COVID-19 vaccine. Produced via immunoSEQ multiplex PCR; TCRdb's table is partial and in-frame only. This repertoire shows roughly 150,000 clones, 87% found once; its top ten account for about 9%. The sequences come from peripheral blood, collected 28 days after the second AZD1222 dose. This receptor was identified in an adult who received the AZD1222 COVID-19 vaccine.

CDR3 sequence (DNA): TGTGCCAGCAGCTTCTCAGTCAGGAACACTGAAGCTTTCTTT. It encodes CASSFSVRNTEAFF. The chain joins TRBV7-9 to TRBJ1-1, with unresolved D. Germline loops: CDR1 SEHNR, CDR2 FQNEAQ (reference sequence). The CDR3 sequence is 14 residues long. The V and J ends lost 3 bases and 1 base respectively, with 9 bases between them. Together with reference TRBV7-9 and TRBJ1-1, the CDR3 gives the full variable domain: DTGVSQNPRHKITKRGQNVTFRCDPISEHNRLYWYRQTLGQGPEFLTYFQNEAQLEKSRLLSDRFSAERPKGSFSTLEIQRTEQGDSAMYLCASSFSVRNTEAFFGQGTRLTVV.